The 20 T cell receptor beta chains below all came from one sample that was sequenced in a study of T cell repertoires in cytomegalovirus infection. TCRdb recomputed calls from the reads with MiXCR, one row per CDR3 protein. Of 250,000 to 300,000 distinct CDR3 sequences in the sample, 9.1% were seen once. Sequencing used PBMCs. These receptors came from a human donor in good health (CMV status not recorded). Some clones in this sample may be carry-over from other donors' samples.

The chain is built from TRBV5-1 and TRBJ1-1; unclear D gene. Germline V lookup: CDR1 SGHRS, CDR2 YFSETQ. The CDR3 extends over 15 amino acids. V shed 3 bases and J shed 0 bases, with 12 bases lying between them. CDR3 residues: CASSSPGVLNTEAFF. For the CDR3, the DNA is TGCGCCAGCAGCTCCCCGGGAGTCCTGAACACTGAAGCTTTCTTT.

This clonotype was picked up many times. V is TRBV6-2 or TRBV6-3 and J is TRBJ1-5, with a weak D call TRBD1 (6 bases). Trimming cost V 2 bases and J 0 bases, with 11 bases left between them. This CDR3 is built from 16 residues. Germline V gene sequence: CDR1 MNHEY, CDR2 SVGEGT. The CDR3 DNA reads TGTGCCAGCAGTTACGGGGGCAGGAATAGCAATCAGCCCCAGCATTTT. Its protein product is CASSYGGRNSNQPQHF.

This clonotype was counted many times. The chain is built from TRBV12-3 or TRBV12-4 and TRBJ2-2; 12 nucleotides agree with TRBD2. The CDR3 is 14 residues long. Trimming took 10 bases from V and 7 from J; bases not matched to a gene: 7. The CDR3 protein is CATRLAGVGGELFF. The CDR3 DNA sequence: TGTGCCACCCGACTAGCGGGGGTCGGCGGGGAGCTGTTTTTT.

This clonotype was seen repeatedly, ten times or more. The V call is TRBV7-2, the J call TRBJ1-1; 9 positions agree with TRBD1. This CDR3 contains 14 residues. CDR1 and CDR2 (germline): SGHTA, FQGNSA. Germline trimming cut 2 bases from V and 5 bases from J; bases unmatched to any gene: 3. CDR3 in DNA: TGTGCCAGCAGCTTAAACAGGGGGCAAACTGAAGCTTTCTTT. This sequence encodes CASSLNRGQTEAFF.

This clonotype was seen a few times. This chain links TRBV6-5 with TRBJ1-2; TRBD1 agrees at 7 bases. Per the germline V gene, CDR1 is MNHEY and CDR2 is SVGAGI. The CDR3 length is 16 residues. Trimming cost V 0 bases and J 4 bases; bases outside gene matches: 8. The CDR3 sequence: CASSYSATGLGYGYTF. CDR3 nucleotide sequence: TGTGCCAGCAGTTACTCGGCGACAGGGCTGGGCTATGGCTACACCTTC.

This clonotype was detected once. The CDR3 loop is CASSSDRGEYEQYF. In DNA, the CDR3 is TGCGCCAGCAGCTCAGACAGGGGAGAGTACGAGCAGTACTTC. The V and J genes are TRBV5-1 and TRBJ2-7; 8 nucleotides match TRBD1. CDR3 size: 14 residues. CDR1 and CDR2 (germline): SGHRS, YFSETQ. V gave up 3 bases and J gave up 4 bases; unmatched junction bases: 6. The full variable domain, in which reference TRBV5-1 and TRBJ2-7 provide the parts outside the CDR3, is KAGVTQTPRYLIKTRGQQVTLSCSPISGHRSVSWYQQTPGQGLQFLFEYFSETQRNKGNFPGRFSGRQFSNSRSEMNVSTLELGDSALYLCASSSDRGEYEQYFGPGTRLTVT.

This clonotype has ten or more counts. The chain uses TRBV7-8 and TRBJ1-5; D unclear. The CDR3 loop spans 12 amino acids. The ends were cut back, 2 bases at V and 6 bases at J, with 5 bases in the middle. Germline V gene lookup returns CDR1 SGHVS and CDR2 FQNEAQ. Written as DNA, the CDR3 is TGTGCCAGCAGCTTAAACTCTCAGCCCCAGCATTTT. Translating gives CASSLNSQPQHF.

This clonotype occurred many times. The chain employs TRBV7-2 and TRBJ2-2; 9 positions match TRBD2. Unmatched junction bases numbered 8, after V lost 11 bases and J lost 4 bases. Germline V gives CDR1 SGHTA, CDR2 FQGNSA. The CDR3 totals 14 residues. The DNA for the CDR3 is TGTGCCTGTGGCGGGAGGGGGAGCACCGGGGAGCTGTTTTTT. Residues: CACGGRGSTGELFF.

The sample holds many counts of this clonotype. CDR3 region: CASSLGKTGTYEQYF. The CDR3 coding sequence is TGTGCCAGCAGCTTAGGCAAGACAGGGACCTACGAGCAGTACTTC. The chain couples TRBV11-3 to TRBJ2-7; 7 bases agree with TRBD1. Looked up from germline, CDR1 is SGHNT and CDR2 is YENEEA. Trimming took 1 base from V and 2 from J; bases not matched to a gene: 5. This CDR3 contains 15 residues.

This clonotype was seen at least ten times. V usage is TRBV7-2 and J usage is TRBJ2-1; D not certain. Per germline, CDR1 SGHTA and CDR2 FQGNSA. This CDR3 is 15 amino acids long. Between the trimmed V and J ends, which lost 2 bases and 6 bases, there was a span of 14 bases. In DNA form, the CDR3 reads TGTGCCAGCAGCTTAAACGGGCGCGCGGCCAATGAGCAGTTCTTC. Its protein product is CASSLNGRAANEQFF.

V gene TRBV12-3 or TRBV12-4 combines with J gene TRBJ2-3; D possibly corresponds to TRBD1 (6 bases). The V end lost 4 bases, the J end lost 0 bases, and 14 bases lay between the germline ends. The CDR3 is made up of 16 amino acids. The CDR3 reads CASSWGSTGSTDTQYF. The DNA for the CDR3 is TGTGCCAGCAGTTGGGGATCGACAGGTAGCACAGATACGCAGTATTTT.

This clonotype was seen repeatedly, ten times or more. The CDR3: CASSSALDNEQFF. For the CDR3, the DNA is TGTGCCAGCAGCTCCGCCCTCGACAATGAGCAGTTCTTC. The gene calls are TRBV7-3 and TRBJ2-1; D gene unclear. With 4 bases removed from V and 5 bases from J, the gap between germline ends came to 9 bases. This CDR3 is built from 13 residues. From germline, CDR1 is SGHTA and CDR2 FQGTGA.

The J gene is TRBJ1-4, the V gene TRBV7-8; no reliable D call. Trimming took 3 bases from V and 5 from J, leaving 10 bases between them. The CDR3 is 14 amino acids. Per the germline V gene, CDR1 is SGHVS and CDR2 is FQNEAQ. The CDR3 coding sequence is TGTGCCAGCAGCTTTACACAGAAGAATGAAAAACTGTTTTTT. This gives the protein CASSFTQKNEKLFF. The whole variable domain, remainder taken from reference TRBV7-8 and TRBJ1-4, is GAGVSQSPRYKVAKRGQDVALRCDPISGHVSLFWYQQALGQGPEFLTYFQNEAQLDKSGLPSDRFFAERPEGSVSTLKIQRTQQEDSAVYLCASSFTQKNEKLFFGSGTQLSVL.

The chain has TRBV5-8 and TRBJ2-1; 8 bases map to TRBD2. The V gene end was trimmed by 0 bases and the J gene end by 7 bases; junction bases not matched to a gene: 6. The CDR3 has 15 amino acids. Per germline, CDR1 SGHTS and CDR2 YDEGEE. CDR3 region: CASSLDGRARNEQFF. CDR3 coding DNA: TGTGCCAGCAGCTTGGACGGGAGGGCCAGGAATGAGCAGTTCTTC.

This clonotype was observed at least ten times. The chain joins TRBV6-5 to TRBJ1-6, with a possible D match to TRBD1 (5 bases). V lost 5 bases, J lost 10 bases, and 12 bases lay in between. Germline CDR1 reads MNHEY; CDR2 reads SVGAGI. The CDR3 is 13 residues long. As DNA, the CDR3 is TGTGCCAGCAGTGGAGGGGCGGAATCACCCCTCCACTTT. This translates into CASSGGAESPLHF.

This clonotype appeared a few times. The chain joins TRBV30 to TRBJ2-1; D unresolved. V lost 3 bases, J lost 8 bases, and 8 bases lay in between. Germline CDR1 and CDR2: GTSNPN and SVGIG (reference sequence). The CDR3 totals 11 residues. DNA of the CDR3: TGTGCCTGGAGAACCCGAGATGAGCAGTTCTTC. Protein: CAWRTRDEQFF.

V gene TRBV2 combines with J gene TRBJ1-1; D possibly corresponds to TRBD1 (6 bases). Germline V gene lookup returns CDR1 SNHLY and CDR2 FYNNEI. CDR3 length: 13 amino acids. The V end was cut by 11 bases, the J end by 1 base, with 14 bases between. CDR3 DNA: TGTGCCTCAGGGGTGGAGGGGAACACTGAAGCTTTCTTT. Residues: CASGVEGNTEAFF.

This clonotype was observed at least ten times. This sequence joins TRBV6-2 or TRBV6-3 and TRBJ1-1; D remains unclear. With 7 bases removed from V and 8 bases from J, the gap between germline ends came to 11 bases. Germline V gene lookup returns CDR1 MNHEY and CDR2 SVGEGT. This CDR3 comprises 11 residues. The DNA for the CDR3 is TGTGCCAGCATATCCGCCGTGGAAGCTTTCTTT. It is translated as CASISAVEAFF.

This clonotype appeared many times. V is TRBV30 and J is TRBJ2-3; maybe TRBD2 (6 bases). Looked up from germline, CDR1 is GTSNPN and CDR2 is SVGIG (reference sequence). V shed 4 bases and J shed 12 bases, with 20 bases lying between them. This CDR3 spans 13 amino acids. The CDR3 DNA reads as TGTGCCTGGAAGAACGCGGGGCCCTTGGTACAGTATTTT. Protein: CAWKNAGPLVQYF.

The rearrangement uses TRBV7-2 and TRBJ1-2, with D uncertain. Germline V lookup: CDR1 SGHTA, CDR2 FQGNSA. The CDR3 spans 16 residues. V was pared by 5 bases and J by 4 bases, with 20 bases between. DNA of the CDR3: TGTGCCAGCAGCCCGACGATAAATGTGGGCCGCTATGGCTACACCTTC. It codes for CASSPTINVGRYGYTF.